This is a list of T cell receptor beta chains from one sample in a study of T cell repertoires in cytomegalovirus infection. TCRdb called the reads again in MiXCR, with one record for every CDR3 protein. This table has approximately 83,000 distinct CDR3 sequences, roughly a quarter appearing once. No antigens are known for them. The sample was CD8+ T cells from cultured PBMCs, taken from culture after CMV antigen stimulation. Every receptor here comes from a human donor in good health (CMV status not recorded). Some clones in this sample may be carry-over from other donors' samples. Both conserved end residues are part of each CDR3. Fields, in order: V gene, CDR3 protein.

v_gene: TRBV7-9; CDR3aa: CASSLAGGPNQPQHF
v_gene: TRBV29-1; CDR3aa: CSVQLAGEHEQFF
v_gene: TRBV6-5; CDR3aa: CASSPIAGEGETQYF
v_gene: TRBV5-1; CDR3aa: CASSLSGGTYEQYF
v_gene: TRBV4-3; CDR3aa: CASSRYLAGLPYNEQFF
v_gene: TRBV27; CDR3aa: CASSRNRQYNEQFF
v_gene: TRBV20-1; CDR3aa: CSSGQPQHF
v_gene: TRBV4-3; CDR3aa: CASSPGPEEALHF
v_gene: TRBV7-3; CDR3aa: CASSPDRGDTEAFF
v_gene: TRBV12-3/TRBV12-4; CDR3aa: CASVLATGELFF
v_gene: TRBV4-3; CDR3aa: CASSQSRNYGYTF
v_gene: TRBV7-8; CDR3aa: CASSPDRAGQPQHF
v_gene: TRBV9; CDR3aa: CASSGEGRALYNEQFF
v_gene: TRBV7-2; CDR3aa: CASSPDGAGGNEQYF
v_gene: TRBV4-3; CDR3aa: CASSPSPGPYEQYF
v_gene: TRBV12-2; CDR3aa: CASRPNHEQYF
v_gene: TRBV7-9; CDR3aa: CASSLDTTLGTEAFF
v_gene: TRBV7-6; CDR3aa: CASSLGRNYGYTF
v_gene: TRBV7-3; CDR3aa: CASSSGQSDNEQFF
v_gene: TRBV19; CDR3aa: CASTPPLADYTGELFF
v_gene: TRBV6-5; CDR3aa: CASSYSGGHNTGELFF
v_gene: TRBV10-3; CDR3aa: CAISERDREGTGELFF